These T cell receptor beta chains were read from a single sample in a study of blood T cell repertoires in COVID-19. The repertoire was sequenced with immunoSEQ multiplex PCR; TCRdb's copy has only in-frame clones and lacks some. This repertoire shows over 200,000 clones, around nine tenths found once; its top ten account for approximately 9.4%. Sequencing was carried out using peripheral blood. The receptors originated from a man aged 35 to 55 who had recovered from COVID-19. Each CDR3 is given with its conserved first and last residue. A D gene is named only where the DNA matches it firmly. A row's size may be missing; if present it is once, few, many or a size class.

v_call	d_call	j_call	clone_size	cdr3_aa	cdr3_nt
TRBV10-2	.	TRBJ2-2	.	CASRLGEYTGELFF	TGCGCCAGCAGGTTAGGGGAATACACCGGGGAGCTGTTTTTT
TRBV9	TRBD1	TRBJ2-5	.	CASSQGVELETQYF	TGTGCCAGCAGCCAGGGGGTCGAGCTAGAGACCCAGTACTTC
TRBV5-4	TRBD1	TRBJ1-6	few	CASSLKGAGNSPLHF	TGTGCCAGCAGCTTGAAGGGGGCAGGGAATTCACCCCTCCACTTT
TRBV27	.	TRBJ1-1	.	CASSRGDTEAFF	TGTGCCAGCAGCAGGGGAGACACTGAAGCTTTCTTT
TRBV15	TRBD1	TRBJ2-1	.	CATSREGLTGGREQFF	TGTGCCACCAGCAGGGAGGGGCTTACAGGGGGCCGGGAGCAGTTCTTC
TRBV7-3	TRBD1	TRBJ2-2	.	CASSRDRVTGELFF	TGTGCCAGCAGCCGGGACAGGGTCACCGGGGAGCTGTTTTTT
TRBV7-2	TRBD2	TRBJ2-3	once	CASSATSGTDTQYF	TGTGCCAGCAGCGCTACTAGCGGGACAGATACGCAGTATTTT
TRBV11-1	.	TRBJ1-1	few	CASSNWAGAEAFF	TGTGCCAGCAGCAATTGGGCGGGGGCTGAAGCTTTCTTT
TRBV7-2	TRBD2	TRBJ2-2	.	CASSQNKASGRELFF	TGTGCCAGCAGTCAGAATAAGGCTAGCGGGAGGGAGCTGTTTTTT
TRBV10-3	.	TRBJ1-1	.	CAIRIFQGNTEAFF	TGTGCCATCCGCATATTCCAGGGTAACACTGAAGCTTTCTTT
TRBV14	.	TRBJ1-6	once	CASSQDPRNSPLHF	TGTGCCAGCAGCCAAGATCCACGGAATTCACCCCTCCACTTT
TRBV5-1	.	TRBJ2-2	once	CASSALRGISGPDGELFF	.
TRBV24-1	.	TRBJ1-4	.	CATSAGGRNPTTNEKLFF	TGTGCCACCAGTGCCGGGGGGAGAAATCCCACAACTAATGAAAAACTGTTTTTT
TRBV12-5	.	TRBJ2-3	.	CASGSSAENTDTQYF	TGTGCTAGTGGTTCTAGTGCGGAAAACACAGATACGCAGTATTTT
TRBV19	TRBD1	TRBJ2-7	few	CASSIRTGGEQYF	TGTGCCAGTAGTATAAGGACAGGGGGCGAGCAGTACTTC
TRBV6-6	.	TRBJ1-5	.	CASSFPPEISNQPQHF	TGTGCCAGCAGTTTCCCCCCTGAGATTAGCAATCAGCCCCAGCATTTT